This T cell receptor (beta chain) was captured by sequencing in a study of response to subunit inactivated influenza vaccine. Of note for this clonotype: What it binds is not known.

Study-wide results and limits: The authors suggested that every seasonal influenza vaccination recruits few new T cells.

One entry per CDR3 protein, called by TCRdb with MiXCR from the RT-PCR reads. The sample gives roughly 170,000 distinct CDR3 sequences, 9.2% of which show up once; approximately 10% is in the top ten. Germline values: CDR1 SGHRS, CDR2 YFSETQ. V shed 4 bases, J shed 5 bases, and the junction held 8 bases outside the gene matches. The CDR3 consists of 14 residues. The clonotype originates from a man in his fifties who received an inactivated influenza vaccine. The rearrangement joins TRBV5-1 to TRBJ1-2; TRBD1 matches at 7 bases. Here the sequenced sample was non-naive T cells sorted from PBMCs, taken on the day of vaccination. CDR3 loop: CASSVGGQDYGYTF. CDR3 sequence (DNA): TGCGCCAGCAGCGTAGGAGGACAGGATTATGGCTACACCTTC. Complete variable domain (other parts from reference TRBV5-1 and TRBJ1-2): KAGVTQTPRYLIKTRGQQVTLSCSPISGHRSVSWYQQTPGQGLQFLFEYFSETQRNKGNFPGRFSGRQFSNSRSEMNVSTLELGDSALYLCASSVGGQDYGYTFGSGTRLTVV.